Listed below are T cell receptor beta chains from one sample, sequenced in a study of early T cells in non-severe SARS-CoV-2 infection. One entry per CDR3 protein, called by TCRdb with MiXCR from the 5' RACE reads. The sample has about 61,000 distinct CDR3 sequences; 11% are singletons. Sequenced material: whole blood. Source of these receptors: an adult who was a healthcare worker with PCR-confirmed SARS-CoV-2 infection or an uninfected control (not recorded which). CDR3s include the opening cysteine and the closing phenylalanine or tryptophan.

J,V,CDR3
TRBJ2-1,TRBV12-3/TRBV12-4,CASSPGTSNEQFF
TRBJ2-4,TRBV6-5,CASSGGNQNIQYF
TRBJ2-1,TRBV7-2,CASSLPKGTGNEQFF
TRBJ2-3,TRBV7-9,CASSLALTSTDTQYF
TRBJ2-2,TRBV5-1,CASSSDRGAGTGELFF
TRBJ1-1,TRBV5-1,CASISGGAANTEAFF
TRBJ1-2,TRBV20-1,CSAPDPMAPNYGYTF
TRBJ2-5,TRBV2,CASSERLGLAGKTQYF
TRBJ1-2,TRBV2,CASSDRGRYGYTF
TRBJ1-1,TRBV9,CASSVAPTSRVNTEAFF
TRBJ2-2,TRBV28,CASSLLSQGTGELFF
TRBJ2-7,TRBV6-6,CASNRDRVSYEQYF
TRBJ1-2,TRBV6-5,CASRPWTGASGYTF
TRBJ1-4,TRBV12-3/TRBV12-4,CASTPGSLGKLFF
TRBJ1-1,TRBV2,CASILQKEAFF
TRBJ2-1,TRBV11-3,CASSISGGHYNEQFF
TRBJ2-7,TRBV7-6,CASSLGPAGGLEQYF
TRBJ1-1,TRBV7-9,CASSLGNGKPEAFF
TRBJ2-3,TRBV19,CASSIGGTASTDTQYF
TRBJ2-1,TRBV29-1,CSVVPGGNEQFF
TRBJ2-7,TRBV30,CAWSAPHTPGQGAYEQYF
TRBJ2-7,TRBV9,CASSLNPGGTENYEQYF
TRBJ2-5,TRBV20-1,CSALTRVQETQYF
TRBJ1-6,TRBV30,CARGNRNSPLHF
TRBJ2-7,TRBV14,CASSQDSVYEQYF
TRBJ1-1,TRBV7-9,CASSAGVGTEAFF
TRBJ2-3,TRBV4-3,CASSQEGIPGSDTQYF
TRBJ1-5,TRBV19,CASSIVAANQPQHF
TRBJ1-1,TRBV10-2,CASGQTGRVEAFF